The rows below give T cell receptor beta chains drawn from one sample of a study of Ad26.COV2.S vaccination and SARS-CoV-2 variants. Only in-frame clones appear in the TCRdb table, and some are missing; sequencing was by immunoSEQ multiplex PCR. This table has around 450,000 clones, roughly 91% appearing once. Sample: peripheral blood, taken in a trial of Ad26.COV2.S vaccine versus placebo. The source of these receptors is a person aged 18-60 years who received the Ad26.COV2.S COVID-19 vaccine or a placebo. The CDR3 runs from the conserved cysteine through the conserved F or W. The D gene is left open where the match is weak. Part of the rows lack a size; the others show once, few, many or a class for expanded clones.

15	TRBV28	TRBJ2-7	.	.	CASTPMGASSYEQYF	TGTGCCAGCACCCCGATGGGGGCCAGCTCCTACGAGCAGTACTTC
15	TRBV7-9	TRBJ2-5	TRBD2	.	CASSLVAGDQETQYF	TGTGCCAGCAGCTTAGTAGCGGGAGATCAAGAGACCCAGTACTTC
15	TRBV7-3	TRBJ2-5	TRBD2	.	CASSLSGGFQETQYF	TGTGCCAGCAGCTTAAGCGGGGGGTTCCAAGAGACCCAGTACTTC
19	TRBV6-6	TRBJ2-1	TRBD2	.	CASSHASGSLSAPYNEQFF	TGTGCCAGCAGTCACGCTAGCGGGAGCCTTTCTGCACCCTACAATGAGCAGTTCTTC
16	TRBV27	TRBJ1-5	.	few	CASKGGGGVSNQPQHF	TGTGCCAGCAAAGGAGGAGGGGGTGTTAGCAATCAGCCCCAGCATTTT
12	TRBV7-8	TRBJ2-7	.	.	CASSLETYEQYF	TGTGCCAGCAGCTTAGAAACTTACGAGCAGTACTTC
17	TRBV7-8	TRBJ2-7	TRBD2	.	CASSSSGTSGYAYEQYF	TGTGCCAGCAGCTCATCCGGGACTAGCGGCTATGCCTACGAGCAGTACTTC
13	TRBV12-3/TRBV12-4	TRBJ1-2	.	.	CASSFGQGGGYTF	TGTGCCAGCAGTTTTGGTCAGGGTGGTGGCTACACCTTC
15	TRBV5-6	TRBJ2-3	.	.	CASSLVGALRDTQYF	TGTGCCAGCAGCTTGGTTGGGGCGTTACGAGATACGCAGTATTTT
18	TRBV13	TRBJ2-3	TRBD1	.	CASSLPFGTGGSGDTQYF	TGTGCCAGCAGCTTACCTTTCGGGACAGGGGGGAGTGGCGATACGCAGTATTTT
14	TRBV7-2	TRBJ2-2	.	once	CASSRLVHTGELFF	TGTGCCAGCAGTCGGCTAGTCCACACCGGGGAGCTGTTTTTT
16	TRBV19	TRBJ2-5	TRBD1	once	CASKGQSNIGQETQYF	TGTGCCAGTAAGGGACAGTCAAATATCGGGCAAGAGACCCAGTACTTC
15	TRBV2	TRBJ2-3	.	.	CASSEGGVGWDTQYF	TGTGCCAGCAGTGAAGGCGGGGTGGGTTGGGATACGCAGTATTTT
15	TRBV5-5	TRBJ2-5	.	.	CASSFGGGRQETQYF	TGTGCCAGCAGCTTCGGGGGTGGGCGTCAAGAGACCCAGTACTTC
13	TRBV12-3/TRBV12-4	TRBJ1-2	.	few	CATQWGPWYGYTF	TGTGCCACCCAATGGGGGCCGTGGTATGGCTACACCTTC
15	TRBV5-1	TRBJ1-4	.	few	CASSLLEGTNEKLFF	TGCGCCAGCAGCTTGCTAGAGGGGACTAATGAAAAACTGTTTTTT
11	TRBV23-1	TRBJ2-2	.	.	CASGPPGELFF	TGCGCCAGCGGTCCGCCCGGGGAGCTGTTTTTT
15	TRBV5-1	TRBJ2-1	.	.	CASSLWAGSYNEQFF	TGCGCCAGCAGCTTGTGGGCAGGCTCCTACAATGAGCAGTTCTTC
14	TRBV4-1	TRBJ2-5	.	.	CASSPVRGAETQYF	TGCGCCAGCAGCCCGGTCAGAGGGGCAGAGACCCAGTACTTC
16	TRBV3-1/TRBV3-2	TRBJ2-3	.	.	CASSPLDWPGTDTQYF	TGTGCCAGCAGCCCCTTAGACTGGCCAGGCACAGATACGCAGTATTTT
14	TRBV9	TRBJ2-5	TRBD2	.	CASSDGLAGETQYF	TGTGCCAGCAGCGATGGACTAGCGGGAGAGACCCAGTACTTC
17	TRBV4-3	TRBJ2-1	TRBD2	.	CASSQGPGLAGGFEQFF	TGCGCCAGCAGCCAAGGCCCCGGACTAGCGGGAGGGTTTGAGCAGTTCTTC
17	TRBV5-4	TRBJ2-1	TRBD1	.	CASSPPPPGQGGNEQFF	TGTGCCAGCAGCCCGCCTCCACCGGGACAGGGGGGAAATGAGCAGTTCTTC
17	TRBV6-6	TRBJ2-7	TRBD1	few	CASRPGQATRVSYEQYF	TGTGCCAGCCGTCCGGGACAGGCAACCCGAGTCTCCTACGAGCAGTACTTC
16	TRBV5-4	TRBJ2-7	TRBD2	.	CASSGGTSGNSYEQYF	TGTGCCAGCAGCGGAGGGACTAGCGGAAACTCCTACGAGCAGTACTTC
14	TRBV27	TRBJ1-5	.	.	CASSRPGVNQPQHF	TGTGCCAGCAGTAGGCCAGGGGTCAATCAGCCCCAGCATTTT